The entry below gives a single T cell receptor beta chain sequence along with its context. The antigen is unknown. A 120-subject validation cohort, separate from the 666-subject first cohort, supplied the donors. This entry comes from a study of cytomegalovirus exposure and HLA in healthy donors. Study findings and constraints: The tendency of first-cohort TCR clusters to co-occur in the roughly 130 validation repertoires emerged from a later analysis. Most TCRs appeared rarely, but some public TCRs recurred in many donors. The investigators catalogued 150 to 200 TCR beta chains as cytomegalovirus-associated.

Assay used: immunoSEQ multiplex PCR; TCRdb lists only in-frame clones, some missing. The sample lists about 120,000 clones; 80% to 90% were seen once. Between the trimmed V and J ends, which lost 6 bases and 4 bases, there was a span of 12 bases. Looked up from germline, CDR1 is MNHEY and CDR2 is SMNVEV (reference sequence). The CDR3 loop spans 14 amino acids. The clonotype was recovered from a woman younger than 30 in good health and CMV-seronegative. The V call is TRBV27, the J call TRBJ1-4, with D perhaps matching TRBD1 (6 bases). Sequencing used PBMCs. CDR3: CASRSQGFNEKLFF. CDR3 coding DNA: TGTGCCAGCAGGTCACAGGGATTTAATGAAAAACTGTTTTTT.